Listed below are T cell receptor beta chains from one sample, sequenced in a study of blood T cell repertoires in COVID-19. TCRdb's table, derived via immunoSEQ multiplex PCR, lists solely in-frame clones and lacks some. The table lists approximately 160,000 clones, around 80% of them singletons. Sample: PBMCs or T cells enriched from blood (not recorded which). These receptors were taken from a man in his forties or fifties who had recovered from COVID-19. Both conserved end residues are part of each CDR3. D genes are given only for firm matches. Only some rows state a clone size, as once, few, many or a class for expanded clones.

>TRBV6-2/TRBV6-3|TRBJ2-3|.|.|14
CASSTYGTSDTQYF
TGTGCCAGCAGTACTTACGGGACATCAGATACGCAGTATTTT
>TRBV14|TRBJ1-2|TRBD1|.|17
CASSPGGTGRLRYGYTF
TGTGCCAGCAGCCCAGGTGGGACAGGCCGTCTTCGGTATGGCTACACCTTC
>TRBV7-2|TRBJ2-5|.|.|15
CASSYVGLAGETQYF
TGTGCCAGCAGCTACGTTGGGCTAGCAGGAGAGACCCAGTACTTC
>TRBV19|TRBJ2-7|TRBD1|.|16
CASSIGGQGAFYEQYF
TGTGCCAGTAGTATAGGGGGACAGGGGGCATTCTACGAGCAGTACTTC
>TRBV7-8|TRBJ1-6|.|.|16
CASSLRTSSYNSPLHF
TGTGCCAGCAGCCTCCGCACGAGCTCCTATAATTCACCCCTCCACTTT
>TRBV2|TRBJ2-2|TRBD2|once|15
CASTPSGGNTGELFF
TGTGCCAGCACCCCAAGCGGGGGGAACACCGGGGAGCTGTTTTTT
>TRBV7-9|TRBJ1-1|.|.|15
CASSALLGGNTEAFF
TGTGCCAGCAGCGCGCTTCTCGGGGGGAACACTGAAGCTTTCTTT
>TRBV30|TRBJ1-5|TRBD1|.|14
CAWSSRQGWQPQHF
TGTGCCTGGAGTTCCCGACAGGGATGGCAGCCCCAGCATTTT
>TRBV30|TRBJ2-7|.|.|11
CAWSFSEEQYF
TGTGCCTGGAGTTTTTCGGAGGAGCAGTACTTC
>TRBV19|TRBJ2-3|TRBD2|.|14
CASSMTGGPDTQYF
TGTGCCAGTAGTATGACGGGGGGGCCAGATACGCAGTATTTT
>TRBV4-1|TRBJ1-4|.|.|13
CASSLLRNEKLFF
TGCGCCAGCAGCCTCTTGAGGAATGAAAAACTGTTTTTT
>TRBV11-2|TRBJ2-7|.|.|13
CASSLDRTYEQYF
TGTGCCAGCAGCTTGGACAGAACCTACGAGCAGTACTTC
>TRBV30|TRBJ1-2|TRBD1|.|14
CAWRRTGTGYGYTF
TGTGCCTGGAGGAGAACCGGGACAGGTTACGGCTACACCTTC
>TRBV5-8|TRBJ2-7|TRBD2|.|17
CASSLTPGRGGSYEQYF
TGTGCCAGCAGCTTAACCCCAGGCCGGGGGGGATCCTACGAGCAGTACTTC
>TRBV24-1|TRBJ2-3|TRBD1|.|16
CATSDGDRGATDTQYF
TGTGCCACCAGTGACGGCGACAGGGGCGCGACAGATACGCAGTATTTT
>TRBV5-4|TRBJ2-3|TRBD1|.|14
CASSSLTGADTQYF
TGTGCCAGCAGCTCGCTGACAGGGGCAGATACGCAGTATTTT
>TRBV18|TRBJ2-2|.|.|13
CASSGRDTGELFF
TGTGCCAGCTCAGGGCGGGACACCGGGGAGCTGTTTTTT
>TRBV9|TRBJ2-2|.|.|18
CASSVATGHSLGTGELFF
TGTGCCAGCAGCGTAGCTACGGGACACAGTCTAGGAACCGGGGAGCTGTTTTTT
>TRBV4-1|TRBJ2-1|TRBD2|once|17
CASSQGTERGDGVEQFF
TGCGCCAGCAGCCAGGGAACAGAGCGGGGGGACGGGGTTGAGCAGTTCTTC
>TRBV11-2|TRBJ2-3|.|.|15
CASSNMAFSTDTQYF
TGTGCCAGCAGCAACATGGCCTTTAGCACAGATACGCAGTATTTT
>TRBV5-4|TRBJ2-5|TRBD2|.|14
CASRNSGGQETQYF
TGTGCCAGCAGAAATAGCGGGGGACAAGAGACCCAGTACTTC
>TRBV5-1|TRBJ1-5|.|.|17
CASSLVPLGSSNQPQHF
TGCGCCAGCAGCTTGGTGCCTTTGGGGAGCAGCAATCAGCCCCAGCATTTT
>TRBV30|TRBJ2-1|TRBD2|.|22
CAWSSQTRTSGGAGRAYNEQFF
TGTGCCTGGAGTTCCCAGACCAGGACTAGCGGGGGGGCAGGGCGCGCCTACAATGAGCAGTTCTTC
>TRBV5-5|TRBJ1-3|.|once|16
CASSLVRRGTGNTIYF
TGTGCCAGCAGCCTAGTGCGTAGGGGCACGGGAAACACCATATATTTT
>TRBV5-4|TRBJ2-5|TRBD2|.|16
CASSLGEAGGQETQYF
TGTGCCAGCAGCTTGGGGGAGGCGGGGGGCCAAGAGACCCAGTACTTC
>TRBV2|TRBJ1-3|.|.|12
CASQGSGNTIYF
TGTGCCAGCCAGGGTTCCGGAAACACCATATATTTT
>TRBV5-4|TRBJ2-4|.|.|14
CASSLQGTKNIQYF
TGTGCCAGCAGCTTGCAGGGCACAAAAAACATTCAGTACTTC
>TRBV7-3|TRBJ1-5|.|.|14
CASSLQGNNQPQHF
TGTGCCAGCAGCTTACAGGGGAACAATCAGCCCCAGCATTTT
>TRBV19|TRBJ1-5|.|.|14
CASSRQEGNQPQHF
TGTGCCAGTAGTAGACAGGAGGGCAATCAGCCCCAGCATTTT
>TRBV2|TRBJ2-5|.|.|13
CASSGASWETQYF
TGTGCCAGCAGTGGGGCTAGCTGGGAGACCCAGTACTTC
>TRBV4-2|TRBJ2-5|TRBD2|.|17
CASSQAALAGYQETQYF
TGTGCCAGCAGCCAAGCGGCACTAGCGGGATACCAAGAGACCCAGTACTTC
>TRBV4-1|TRBJ2-2|TRBD2|few|19
CASSQPALRGGQAGGELFF
TGCGCCAGCAGCCAACCTGCTTTGCGGGGGGGCCAGGCGGGCGGGGAGCTGTTTTTT
>TRBV19|TRBJ1-1|TRBD1|.|14
CASTVGQGNTEAFF
TGTGCCAGTACGGTCGGACAGGGGAACACTGAAGCTTTCTTT
>TRBV25-1|TRBJ2-7|.|.|13
CASSEWQGTEQYF
TGTGCCAGCAGTGAATGGCAGGGAACCGAGCAGTACTTC
>TRBV10-2|TRBJ1-2|.|.|11
CASSERVFRTF
TGCGCCAGCAGTGAGCGGGTCTTTCGCACCTTC
>TRBV7-2|TRBJ2-2|.|.|15
CASSLSNLNTGELFF
TGTGCCAGCAGCTTATCAAACTTAAACACCGGGGAGCTGTTTTTT
>TRBV6-1|TRBJ1-2|TRBD1|.|16
CASSDLFTGGGLGYTF
TGTGCCAGCAGTGATCTTTTTACAGGGGGCGGGTTGGGCTACACCTTC